One and the same sample provided the 32 T cell receptor beta chains below, sequenced in a study of radiotherapy plus CTLA-4 blockade in lung cancer. The assay was immunoSEQ multiplex PCR, and TCRdb's table has in-frame clones only and misses some. The table records approximately 67,000 clones, roughly four fifths of them present only once. The sequenced sample was peripheral blood, obtained from a patient treated with radiotherapy plus ipilimumab. The receptors stem from a human donor with non-small cell lung cancer who had a partial response to radiotherapy plus ipilimumab.

The rearrangement joins TRBV5-4 to TRBJ2-3, with 14 nucleotides matching TRBD2. The CDR3 has 18 amino acids. The V gene end was trimmed by 4 bases and the J gene end by 0 bases; junction bases not matched to a gene: 7. Per germline, CDR1 SGHNT and CDR2 YYREEE (reference sequence). CDR3 protein: CASSPGLAGGPSTDTQYF. The CDR3 bases are TGTGCCAGCAGCCCAGGACTAGCGGGAGGCCCGAGCACAGATACGCAGTATTTT.

The chain has TRBV4-2 and TRBJ2-1; D remains unclear. Looked up from germline, CDR1 is LGHNA and CDR2 is YNFKEQ. The germline V and J ends were trimmed by 0 bases and 2 bases, with 11 bases remaining between them. The CDR3 runs 16 residues. CDR3 DNA: TGTGCCAGCAGCCAAGAAAAGAACGGTGCCTACAATGAGCAGTTCTTC. This codes for CASSQEKNGAYNEQFF.

The chain couples TRBV27 to TRBJ1-3, with 7 bases matching TRBD1. Looked up from germline, CDR1 is MNHEY and CDR2 is SMNVEV (reference sequence). CDR3 length: 14 amino acids. Losses at the gene ends were 5 bases for V and 2 bases for J; bases not matched to a gene: 3. The CDR3 reads CASSRTGAGNTIYF. In nucleotides, the CDR3 is TGTGCCAGCAGTCGTACAGGGGCTGGAAACACCATATATTTT.

The chain links TRBV5-1 to TRBJ1-3, with unresolved D. The CDR3 consists of 16 residues. Germline V lookup: CDR1 SGHRS, CDR2 YFSETQ. Trimming took 0 bases from V and 2 from J, leaving 12 bases between them. Here the CDR3 DNA reads TGCGCCAGCAGCTTGGGCGCGGTGGGAGCTGGAAACACCATATATTTT. The encoded protein is CASSLGAVGAGNTIYF.

The genes are TRBV6-5 and TRBJ1-1; maybe TRBD1 (5 bases). Trimming shortened V by 6 bases and J by 5 bases, and 13 bases separated the two germline ends. In germline, CDR1 is MNHEY, CDR2 SVGAGI. The CDR3 runs to 13 residues. The CDR3, as DNA: TGTGCCAGCAGGACCCTCCAGGGAACTGAAGCTTTCTTT. Protein sequence: CASRTLQGTEAFF.

The chain has TRBV2 and TRBJ1-5, with D perhaps TRBD1 (6 bases). V lost 10 bases to trimming and J lost 4 bases, with 14 bases between them. CDR1 is SNHLY and CDR2 is FYNNEI in the germline V gene. The CDR3 spans 13 residues. Here the CDR3 DNA reads TGTGCCACGGAGATCGACAGGAATCAGCCCCAGCATTTT. Translation: CATEIDRNQPQHF.

V usage is TRBV19 and J usage is TRBJ1-1; 11 nucleotides line up with TRBD1. The CDR3 runs 15 residues. V shed 3 bases and J 4 bases; nucleotides not matched to a gene: 4. Germline CDR1 reads LNHDA; CDR2 reads SQIVND (reference sequence). CDR3 residues: CASSIRTGGPTEAFF. For the CDR3, the DNA is TGTGCCAGTAGTATCCGGACAGGGGGCCCCACTGAAGCTTTCTTT.

The J gene is TRBJ2-1, the V gene TRBV6-1, with 11 bases that match TRBD2. Germline CDR1 is MNHNS and CDR2 is SASEGT. The CDR3 contains 15 residues. The V gene end was trimmed by 0 bases and the J gene end by 8 bases; junction bases not matched to a gene: 3. The CDR3 loop is CASSEATSGRDEQFF. DNA for the CDR3: TGTGCCAGCAGTGAAGCAACTAGCGGGAGAGATGAGCAGTTCTTC.

CDR3 bases: TGTGCCAGCAGTGGGAGCGGGAGGGCCCCCGGGGAGCTGTTTTTT. Protein product: CASSGSGRAPGELFF. The rearrangement links TRBV27 to TRBJ2-2, with 10 bases fitting TRBD2. This CDR3 comprises 15 residues. Germline V CDR1 and CDR2: MNHEY, SMNVEV (reference sequence). The V segment lost 5 bases and the J segment 6 bases; nucleotides outside the gene matches: 6.

This clone came up a few times. J is TRBJ1-6 and V is TRBV19; D unclear. CDR1 and CDR2 (germline): LNHDA, SQIVND (reference sequence). The CDR3 consists of 13 residues. Trimming left V 9 bases short and J 11 bases short, with 17 bases between. The CDR3 coding sequence is TGTGCCAGCTCGACGGCTCAGAGGACACCCCTCCACTTT. Its protein is CASSTAQRTPLHF.

The V call is TRBV28, the J call TRBJ2-3; 7 bases map to TRBD1. V trimming: 5 bases; J trimming: 4 bases; junction bases outside the gene matches: 3. The CDR3 has 13 amino acids. The germline CDR1 and CDR2 sequences are MDHEN and SYDVKM. The CDR3 region has the DNA TGTGCCAGCAGTAAGGGGGCCCCAGATACGCAGTATTTT. Translation gives CASSKGAPDTQYF.

The V gene is TRBV25-1, the J gene TRBJ2-5; 8 positions agree with TRBD1. The V gene's germline CDR1 is MGHDK and CDR2 SYGVNS. CDR3 size: 15 residues. V lost 3 bases and J lost 4; bases outside the gene matches: 7. The CDR3 DNA is TGTGCCAGCAGTGACCCTCAGGGGGCGGGAGAGACCCAGTACTTC. This encodes CASSDPQGAGETQYF. The full variable domain, rest sourced from reference TRBV25-1 and TRBJ2-5, is EADIYQTPRYLVIGTGKKITLECSQTMGHDKMYWYQQDPGMELHLIHYSYGVNSTEKGDLSSESTVSRIRTEHFPLTLESARPSHTSQYLCASSDPQGAGETQYFGPGTRLLVL.

V usage is TRBV2 and J usage is TRBJ1-5, with 10 bases fitting TRBD1. The CDR3 covers 14 residues. Trimming cost V 5 bases and J 4 bases; bases outside gene matches: 2. Germline CDR1 is SNHLY and CDR2 is FYNNEI. The CDR3 nucleotides are TGTGCCAGCAGTCGGGACAGGGGTAATCAGCCCCAGCATTTT. Translating gives CASSRDRGNQPQHF. The complete variable domain, with remaining parts taken from reference TRBV2 and TRBJ1-5, reads EPEVTQTPSHQVTQMGQEVILRCVPISNHLYFYWYRQILGQKVEFLVSFYNNEISEKSEIFDDQFSVERPDGSNFTLKIRSTKLEDSAMYFCASSRDRGNQPQHFGDGTRLSIL.

A single count supports this clone. The CDR3, as DNA: TGTGCCAGCAGCCAAGAAAGGACAGGGAGAGGTGATACGCAGTATTTT. Its translation is CASSQERTGRGDTQYF. The chain uses TRBV14 and TRBJ2-3, with 8 positions matching TRBD1. J lost 6 bases, V lost 0 bases, and 8 bases had no gene match. The germline CDR1 and CDR2 sequences are SGHDN and FVKESK. This CDR3 comprises 16 residues.

The chain combines TRBV6-5 with TRBJ2-1, with 8 bases fitting TRBD1. This CDR3 spans 15 amino acids. Trimming at V came to 2 bases and at J to 3 bases, leaving 3 bases not matched to a gene. From germline, CDR1 is MNHEY and CDR2 SVGAGI. The CDR3 here is CASSYPGQDYNEQFF. CDR3 sequence (DNA): TGTGCCAGCAGTTACCCGGGACAGGACTACAATGAGCAGTTCTTC.

The rearrangement uses TRBV30 and TRBJ2-7, with D possibly matching TRBD2 (6 bases). The length of the CDR3 is 12 residues. From germline, CDR1 is GTSNPN and CDR2 SVGIG (reference sequence). V was pared by 4 bases and J by 3 bases, with 10 bases between. The CDR3 DNA is TGTGCCTGGAACCAGGGAGGCTACGAGCAGTACTTC. This sequence encodes CAWNQGGYEQYF.

The J gene is TRBJ2-3, the V gene TRBV11-2; TRBD2 is a possible D gene (6 bases). Trimming left V 2 bases short and J 4 bases short, with 10 bases between. The CDR3 spans 14 residues. CDR1 is SGHAT and CDR2 is FQNNGV in the germline V gene. The CDR3 DNA sequence: TGTGCCAGCAGCTTATCCGCTAGCGCAGATACGCAGTATTTT. Amino acids: CASSLSASADTQYF.

The V call is TRBV7-2, the J call TRBJ1-4; no firm D call. In germline, CDR1 is SGHTA, CDR2 FQGNSA. V was pared by 1 base and J by 4 bases, with 13 bases between. The CDR3 length is 16 residues. CDR3 sequence (DNA): TGTGCCAGCAGCTTAGACGGACCTCGGGGTAATGAAAAACTGTTTTTT. It specifies CASSLDGPRGNEKLFF.

V and J are TRBV5-1 and TRBJ2-1; TRBD2 aligns across 7 bases. CDR3 length: 14 amino acids. Germline assignment: CDR1 SGHRS and CDR2 YFSETQ. The trim removed 5 bases at V and 2 bases at J, leaving 4 bases unmatched. The CDR3 is CASSGTTTYNEQFF. CDR3 DNA: TGCGCCAGCAGTGGGACTACAACCTACAATGAGCAGTTCTTC.

V is TRBV29-1 and J is TRBJ1-2, with D possibly TRBD1 on 6 matching bases. Trimming shortened V by 7 bases and J by 5 bases, and 17 bases separated the two germline ends. Looked up from germline, CDR1 is SQVTM and CDR2 is ANQGSEA. The CDR3 loop spans 13 amino acids. The CDR3 region has the DNA TGCAGCGCCGCTCGTGGGGGCGGGTATGGCTACACCTTC. It codes for CSAARGGGYGYTF.

This clone occurred a few times. The chain recombines TRBV5-1 with TRBJ2-7; TRBD1 matches 10 bases. The length of the CDR3 is 16 residues. Germline V gene data show CDR1 as SGHRS and CDR2 as YFSETQ. With 4 bases clipped from V and 3 bases from J, the junction kept 10 bases outside the gene matches. As DNA, the CDR3 is TGCGCCAGCAGCCTGGGTAGGGACAGGGGAATCTACGAGCAGTACTTC. Its translation is CASSLGRDRGIYEQYF.

The chain combines TRBV29-1 with TRBJ2-7, with D maybe TRBD2 (7 bases). V lost 6 bases, J lost 6 bases, and 12 bases lay in between. The CDR3 is 11 amino acids. Germline lookup yields CDR1 SQVTM and CDR2 ANQGSEA. CDR3 amino acids: CSVRRGGEQYF. CDR3 nucleotides: TGCAGCGTCCGAAGGGGGGGCGAGCAGTACTTC.

In this sample, this clone turned up once. The chain links TRBV18 to TRBJ1-1; a possible D gene is TRBD1 (5 bases). This CDR3 contains 13 residues. Germline assignment: CDR1 KGHSH and CDR2 LQKENI. V was cut by 1 base and J by 7 bases, with 10 bases left in between. The CDR3: CASSPRVDSEAFF. DNA of the CDR3: TGTGCCAGCTCACCACGTGTAGACAGTGAAGCTTTCTTT.

This clone was recorded once. The rearrangement links TRBV19 to TRBJ2-7, with 11 bases identical to TRBD1. V lost 5 bases and J lost 4; bases outside the gene matches: 7. CDR3 length equals 15 residues. Germline-derived CDR1 and CDR2 are LNHDA and SQIVND (reference sequence). CDR3 coding DNA: TGTGCCAGTAGTGTAGTCGGACAGGGGGCATACGAGCAGTACTTC. As protein: CASSVVGQGAYEQYF.

This clone is a singleton in its sample. V gene TRBV11-2 combines with J gene TRBJ2-5; D is unresolved. Germline CDR1 is SGHAT and CDR2 is FQNNGV. The ends were cut back, 4 bases at V and 2 bases at J, with 2 bases in the middle. This CDR3 contains 11 residues. CDR3 DNA: TGTGCCAGCAGCTCTCAAGAGACCCAGTACTTC. The encoded protein is CASSSQETQYF.

In this sample, this clone turned up once. The V gene is TRBV28, the J gene TRBJ1-6; possibly TRBD1 for D (6 bases). The germline V and J ends were trimmed by 6 bases and 10 bases, with 19 bases remaining between them. Germline CDR1 and CDR2: MDHEN and SYDVKM. The CDR3 runs 15 residues. In DNA, the CDR3 is TGTGCCAGCAGCGCCGCGGGGGGGCGACGGTCACCCCTCCACTTT. It yields the protein CASSAAGGRRSPLHF.

This clone was recorded a few times. V usage is TRBV27 and J usage is TRBJ1-2; 8 nucleotides match TRBD1. Trimming cost V 6 bases and J 8 bases; bases outside gene matches: 5. The CDR3 is made up of 12 amino acids. From germline, CDR1 is MNHEY and CDR2 SMNVEV (reference sequence). CDR3 sequence reads: CASRQGAGGYTF. In DNA, the CDR3 is TGTGCCAGCAGGCAGGGGGCGGGGGGCTACACCTTC.

This rearrangement joins TRBV2 to TRBJ1-1; D perhaps matches TRBD1 (6 bases). Germline lookup yields CDR1 SNHLY and CDR2 FYNNEI. Trimming removed 5 bases at V and 1 base at J, with 8 bases between. There are 13 residues in the CDR3. CDR3 DNA sequence: TGTGCCAGCAGTTACAGGGAGAACACTGAAGCTTTCTTT. Amino acid sequence: CASSYRENTEAFF.

This clone occurred a few times. V gene TRBV30 combines with J gene TRBJ1-2; 9 bases map to TRBD1. The length of the CDR3 is 15 residues. The V segment lost 0 bases and the J segment 4 bases; nucleotides outside the gene matches: 6. Germline CDR1 is GTSNPN and CDR2 is SVGIG (reference sequence). The CDR3 loop reads CAWSVQGAQVYGYTF. CDR3 sequence (DNA): TGTGCCTGGAGTGTACAGGGGGCGCAGGTCTATGGCTACACCTTC.

The chain links TRBV5-1 to TRBJ1-4; 7 positions agree with TRBD1. The CDR3 spans 13 residues. Trimming took 5 bases from V and 7 from J; bases not matched to a gene: 5. Per the germline V gene, CDR1 is SGHRS and CDR2 is YFSETQ. In nucleotides, the CDR3 is TGCGCCAGCAGGGGGGACAGTGGTGAAAAACTGTTTTTT. As protein: CASRGDSGEKLFF. Full variable domain (rest looked up from reference TRBV5-1 and TRBJ1-4): KAGVTQTPRYLIKTRGQQVTLSCSPISGHRSVSWYQQTPGQGLQFLFEYFSETQRNKGNFPGRFSGRQFSNSRSEMNVSTLELGDSALYLCASRGDSGEKLFFGSGTQLSVL.

The chain has TRBV6-5 and TRBJ1-1, with a tentative D call TRBD1 (6 bases). The CDR3 consists of 15 residues. Trimming stripped 6 bases from V and 3 bases from J, with 17 bases between. CDR1 and CDR2 (germline): MNHEY, SVGAGI. Here the CDR3 DNA reads TGTGCCAGCAGCCCACAGGGACACCAAGACACTGAAGCTTTCTTT. As protein: CASSPQGHQDTEAFF.

In this sample, this clone turned up once. The chain recombines TRBV9 with TRBJ2-5, with 7 bases lining up with TRBD1. CDR1 SGDLS and CDR2 YYNGEE come from the germline V gene. The CDR3 totals 14 residues. The ends lost 4 bases at V and 4 bases at J; junction bases unmatched: 7. CDR3 region: CASSLRSGGETQYF. The CDR3 DNA sequence: TGTGCCAGCAGCTTACGATCAGGGGGAGAGACCCAGTACTTC.